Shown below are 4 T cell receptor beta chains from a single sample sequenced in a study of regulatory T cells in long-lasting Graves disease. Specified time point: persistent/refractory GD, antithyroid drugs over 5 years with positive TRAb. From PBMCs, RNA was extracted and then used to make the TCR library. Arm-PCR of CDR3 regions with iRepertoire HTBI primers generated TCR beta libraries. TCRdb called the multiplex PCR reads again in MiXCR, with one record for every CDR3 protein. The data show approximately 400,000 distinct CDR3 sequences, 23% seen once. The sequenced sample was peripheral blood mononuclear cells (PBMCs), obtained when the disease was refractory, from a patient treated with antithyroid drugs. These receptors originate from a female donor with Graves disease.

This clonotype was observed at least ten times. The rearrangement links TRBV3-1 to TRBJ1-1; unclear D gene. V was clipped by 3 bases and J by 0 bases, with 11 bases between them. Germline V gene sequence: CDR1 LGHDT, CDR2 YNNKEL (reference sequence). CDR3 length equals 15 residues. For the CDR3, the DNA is TGTGCCAGCAGCCATCAACGCCCCATGAACACTGAAGCTTTCTTT. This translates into CASSHQRPMNTEAFF.

The CDR3 DNA sequence: TGCGCCAGCAGCCTCGGGACAGGGAACCACGAGCAGTACTTC. This codes for CASSLGTGNHEQYF. The chain carries TRBV4-1 and TRBJ2-7, with 9 bases matching TRBD1. Germline CDR1 and CDR2: MGHRA and YSYEKL. The junction had 6 bases not matched to a gene; V was cut back by 4 bases and J by 5 bases. The CDR3 consists of 14 residues.

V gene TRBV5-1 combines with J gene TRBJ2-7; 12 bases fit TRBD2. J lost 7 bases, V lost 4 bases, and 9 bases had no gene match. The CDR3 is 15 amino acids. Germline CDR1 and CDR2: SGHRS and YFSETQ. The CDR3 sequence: CASSELAGGPQEQYF. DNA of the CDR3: TGCGCCAGCAGCGAGCTAGCGGGAGGGCCGCAAGAGCAGTACTTC. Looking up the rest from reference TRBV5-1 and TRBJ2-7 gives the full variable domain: KAGVTQTPRYLIKTRGQQVTLSCSPISGHRSVSWYQQTPGQGLQFLFEYFSETQRNKGNFPGRFSGRQFSNSRSEMNVSTLELGDSALYLCASSELAGGPQEQYFGPGTRLTVT.

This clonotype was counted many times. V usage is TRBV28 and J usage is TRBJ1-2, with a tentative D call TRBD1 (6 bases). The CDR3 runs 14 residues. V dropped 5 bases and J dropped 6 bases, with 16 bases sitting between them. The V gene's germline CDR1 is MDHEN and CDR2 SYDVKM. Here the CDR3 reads CASSDNRDGNGYTF. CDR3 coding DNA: TGTGCCAGCAGTGACAACAGGGATGGGAATGGCTACACCTTC.